This is a list of T cell receptor beta chains from one sample in a study of low-dose radiotherapy and immunotherapy resistance in tumors. TCRdb independently ran MiXCR on the reads; one entry per CDR3 protein. The profile covers 65,000 to 95,000 distinct CDR3 sequences, with around 17% appearing a single time and roughly 1.4% taken by the ten largest. The specimen was PBMCs, collected after low-dose radiotherapy plus immunotherapy. These TCRs come from a male donor with prostate cancer. Each CDR3 is given with its conserved first and last residue. The D gene is left open where the match is weak. Clone size is shown for a subset of rows, as once, few, many or a class of expanded clone.

CDR3 length,J gene,clone size,D gene,V gene,CDR3 DNA,CDR3 protein
14,TRBJ1-4,-,TRBD1,TRBV18,TGTGCCAGCTCACCTGGGACAGCTAATGAAAAACTGTTTTTT,CASSPGTANEKLFF
12,TRBJ1-2,many,-,TRBV28,TGTGCCAGCAGTCTAATACGGTATGGCTACACCTTC,CASSLIRYGYTF
17,TRBJ2-1,many,TRBD2,TRBV4-2,TGTGCCAGCAGCCAAGATCTCGCGGGAGGGCCCTACAATGAGCAGTTCTTC,CASSQDLAGGPYNEQFF
17,TRBJ2-2,-,TRBD2,TRBV12-5,TGTGCTAGCAACGTGGTGGCGGGAGGGCGGAACACCGGGGAGCTGTTTTTT,CASNVVAGGRNTGELFF
13,TRBJ2-4,many,TRBD1,TRBV29-1,TGCAGCGTACCGACAGGGCGGGCGGACATTCAGTACTTC,CSVPTGRADIQYF
19,TRBJ2-1,many,TRBD2,TRBV20-1,TGCAGTGCTAGAGGACTTTGGACTAGCGGGATACCTTCCTACAATGAGCAGTTCTTC,CSARGLWTSGIPSYNEQFF
16,TRBJ2-1,many,-,TRBV28,TGTGCCAGCAGTTTCCTGTCGGACTCCTCCTACAATGAGCAGTTCTTC,CASSFLSDSSYNEQFF
15,TRBJ2-1,many,-,TRBV12-3/TRBV12-4,TGTGCCAGCAGTTCCCTGGGGGGTGTATACAATGAGCAGTTCTTC,CASSSLGGVYNEQFF
16,TRBJ1-6,many,TRBD1,TRBV5-4,TGTGCCAGCAGCGACCGGGGGACAGGGCTCAATTCACCCCTCCACTTT,CASSDRGTGLNSPLHF
16,TRBJ2-2,many,TRBD1,TRBV5-1,TGCGCCAGCAGCTCGGGACAGGGCTCACGCACCGGGGAGCTGTTTTTT,CASSSGQGSRTGELFF
14,TRBJ2-7,-,-,TRBV7-4,TGTGCCAGCAGCCTGGCTAGCGTGAGCTACGAGCAGTACTTC,CASSLASVSYEQYF
15,TRBJ2-7,many,TRBD2,TRBV7-2,TGTGCCAGCAGCTTCAGCGGGAGTGGTTCCTACGAGCAGTACTTC,CASSFSGSGSYEQYF
12,TRBJ2-1,many,-,TRBV3-1,TGTGCCAGCAGCCAAGGTCCGGGCCTTGGGTTCTTC,CASSQGPGLGFF
13,TRBJ1-1,many,-,TRBV3-1,TGTGCCAGCAGCCAAGGGATGAACACTGAAGCTTTCTTT,CASSQGMNTEAFF
15,TRBJ2-7,many,TRBD1,TRBV18,TGTGCCAGCTCACCATTGGGACAGGGGGCCCACGAGCAGTACTTC,CASSPLGQGAHEQYF
15,TRBJ2-1,many,TRBD2,TRBV4-1,TGCGCCAGCAGCATTAGCGGGAACCCCATCAATGAGCAGTTCTTC,CASSISGNPINEQFF
14,TRBJ1-5,many,-,TRBV19,TGTGCCAGTAGACACTACGAGGGGAATCAGCCCCAGCATTTT,CASRHYEGNQPQHF
14,TRBJ1-5,many,-,TRBV15,TGTGCCACCAGCAAGGGATATAGCAATCAGCCCCAGCATTTT,CATSKGYSNQPQHF
12,TRBJ1-1,many,-,TRBV6-1,TGTGCCACCGCGGGCCGGAACACTGAAGCTTTCTTT,CATAGRNTEAFF
12,TRBJ2-1,many,-,TRBV10-3,TGTGCCATCAGTGAGAGGGGAGGTGAGCAGTTCTTC,CAISERGGEQFF